The entry that follows covers one T cell receptor (beta chain) sequence. The data were obtained in a study of low-dose radiotherapy and immunotherapy resistance in tumors. Study as a whole: In Cohort 2, 1 Gy per fraction was delivered every two weeks, for a total of 13 Gy over 26 weeks. Intravenous ipilimumab 1 mg/kg every six weeks was given with nivolumab 240 mg every two weeks.

The TCRs were subjected to amplification over around 19 PCR cycles employing a constant-region primer in conjunction with a V-primer adapter. The isolated mRNA underwent amplification through in vitro transcription. TCRdb fed the reads into MiXCR, producing one record per CDR3 protein. The sample holds tens of thousands of distinct CDR3 sequences, roughly 33% seen once. The time point was: after trial treatment. The sample's treatment: LDRT plus nivolumab, ipilimumab, low-dose cyclophosphamide and aspirin (RACIN trial). Treatment of the donors consisted of nivolumab and ipilimumab (plus aspirin, low-dose cyclophosphamide and low-dose radiotherapy). Trimming stripped 4 bases from V and 4 bases from J, with 22 bases between. The CDR3 is 17 amino acids. The germline V gene encodes CDR1 SNHLY and CDR2 FYNNEI.

The sequencing used PBMCs, collected after low-dose radiotherapy plus immunotherapy. This receptor was identified in a male donor with rectosigmoid adenocarcinoma. The V call is TRBV2, the J call TRBJ1-1, with D uncertain. DNA of the CDR3: TGTGCCAGCAGTGTTTGGCAGAGTAGTCCCCGGGGCACTGAAGCTTTCTTT. Its translation: CASSVWQSSPRGTEAFF.